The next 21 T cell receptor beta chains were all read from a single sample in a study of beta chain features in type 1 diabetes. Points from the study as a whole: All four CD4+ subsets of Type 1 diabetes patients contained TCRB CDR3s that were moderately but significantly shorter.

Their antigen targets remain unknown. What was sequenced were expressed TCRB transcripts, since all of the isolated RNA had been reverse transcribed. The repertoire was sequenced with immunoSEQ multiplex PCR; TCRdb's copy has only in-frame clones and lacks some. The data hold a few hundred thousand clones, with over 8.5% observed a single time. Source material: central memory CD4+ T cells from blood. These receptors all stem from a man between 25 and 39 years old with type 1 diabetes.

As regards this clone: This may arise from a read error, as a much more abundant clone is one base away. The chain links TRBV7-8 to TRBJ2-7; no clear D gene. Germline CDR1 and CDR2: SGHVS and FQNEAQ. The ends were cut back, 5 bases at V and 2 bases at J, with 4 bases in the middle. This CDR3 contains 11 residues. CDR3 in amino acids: CASSPAYEQYF. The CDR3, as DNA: TGTGCCAGCAGCCCAGCCTACGAGCAGTACTTC.

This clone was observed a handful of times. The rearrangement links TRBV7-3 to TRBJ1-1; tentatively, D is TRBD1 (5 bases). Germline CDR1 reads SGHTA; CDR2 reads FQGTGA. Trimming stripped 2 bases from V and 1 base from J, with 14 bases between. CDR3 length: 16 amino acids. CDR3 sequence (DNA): TGTGCCAGCAGCTTAGCGCTTGCTGGGACGAACACTGAAGCTTTCTTT. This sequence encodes CASSLALAGTNTEAFF.

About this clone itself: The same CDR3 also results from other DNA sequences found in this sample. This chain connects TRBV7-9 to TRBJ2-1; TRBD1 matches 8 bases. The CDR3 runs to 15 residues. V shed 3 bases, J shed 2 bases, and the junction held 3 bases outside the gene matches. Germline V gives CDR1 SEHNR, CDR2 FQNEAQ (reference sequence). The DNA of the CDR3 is TGTGCCAGCAGCTTCGGACAGGGAACCTACAATGAGCAGTTCTTC. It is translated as CASSFGQGTYNEQFF.

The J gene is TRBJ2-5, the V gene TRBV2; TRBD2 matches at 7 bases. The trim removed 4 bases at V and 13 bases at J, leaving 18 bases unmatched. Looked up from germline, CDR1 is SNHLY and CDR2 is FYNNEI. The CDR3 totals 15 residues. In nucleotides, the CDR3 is TGTGCCAGCAGTGGGGTGCGGGACGGACTAGGGACTACGTACTTC. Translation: CASSGVRDGLGTTYF.

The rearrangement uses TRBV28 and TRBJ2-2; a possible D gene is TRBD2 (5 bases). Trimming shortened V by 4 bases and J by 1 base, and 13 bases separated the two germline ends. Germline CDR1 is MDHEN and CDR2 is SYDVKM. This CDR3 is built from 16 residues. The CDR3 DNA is TGTGCCAGCAGTTCCGACTACTTTGGGAACACCGGGGAGCTGTTTTTT. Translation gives CASSSDYFGNTGELFF.

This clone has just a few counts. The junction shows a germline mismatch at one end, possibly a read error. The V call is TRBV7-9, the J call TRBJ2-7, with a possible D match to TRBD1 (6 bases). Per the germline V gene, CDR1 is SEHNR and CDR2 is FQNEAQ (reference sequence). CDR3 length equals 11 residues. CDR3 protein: CASSLEQRTDF. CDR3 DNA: TGTGCCAGCAGCTTAGAACAGAGGACAGATTTC. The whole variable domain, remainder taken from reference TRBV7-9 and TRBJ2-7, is DTGVSQNPRHKITKRGQNVTFRCDPISEHNRLYWYRQTLGQGPEFLTYFQNEAQLEKSRLLSDRFSAERPKGSFSTLEIQRTEQGDSAMYLCASSLEQRTDFGPGTRLTVT.

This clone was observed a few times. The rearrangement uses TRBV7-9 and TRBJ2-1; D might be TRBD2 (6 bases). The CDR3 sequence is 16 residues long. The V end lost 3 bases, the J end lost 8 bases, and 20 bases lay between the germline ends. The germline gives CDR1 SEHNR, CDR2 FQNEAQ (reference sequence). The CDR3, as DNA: TGTGCCAGCAGCTTGGGTGGTGCGGGATGGATCGATGAGCAGTTCTTC. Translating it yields CASSLGGAGWIDEQFF. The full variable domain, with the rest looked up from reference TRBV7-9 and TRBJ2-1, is DTGVSQNPRHKITKRGQNVTFRCDPISEHNRLYWYRQTLGQGPEFLTYFQNEAQLEKSRLLSDRFSAERPKGSFSTLEIQRTEQGDSAMYLCASSLGGAGWIDEQFFGPGTRLTVL.

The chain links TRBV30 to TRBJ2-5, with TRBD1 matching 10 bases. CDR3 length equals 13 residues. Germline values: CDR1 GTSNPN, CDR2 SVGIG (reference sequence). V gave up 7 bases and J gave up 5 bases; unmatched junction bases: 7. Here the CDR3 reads CAFRQGAGETQYF. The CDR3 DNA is TGTGCCTTCCGACAGGGGGCAGGCGAGACCCAGTACTTC.

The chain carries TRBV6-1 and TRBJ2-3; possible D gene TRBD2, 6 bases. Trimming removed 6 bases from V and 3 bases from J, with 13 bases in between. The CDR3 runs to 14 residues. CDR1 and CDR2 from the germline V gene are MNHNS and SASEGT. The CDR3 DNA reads TGTGCCAGCAGGCGGGGCCGTTTGACAGATACGCAGTATTTT. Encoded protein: CASRRGRLTDTQYF.

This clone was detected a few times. The CDR3 is CASSLYGAGTHYEQYF. Written as DNA, the CDR3 is TGTGCCAGCAGTTTATACGGAGCGGGCACCCACTACGAGCAGTACTTC. The V and J genes are TRBV27 and TRBJ2-7, with TRBD2 as a possible D gene (6 bases). CDR1 and CDR2 from the germline V gene are MNHEY and SMNVEV (reference sequence). With 1 base removed from V and 3 bases from J, the gap between germline ends came to 16 bases. CDR3 size: 16 residues.

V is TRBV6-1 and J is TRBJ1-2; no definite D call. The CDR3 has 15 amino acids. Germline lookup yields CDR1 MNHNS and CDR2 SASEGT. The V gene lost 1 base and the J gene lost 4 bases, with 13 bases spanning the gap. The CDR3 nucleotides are TGTGCCAGCAGTGAAGGCCAGTCGGGGTTCTATGGCTACACCTTC. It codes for CASSEGQSGFYGYTF.

CDR3 region: CASSDRGLASGYTF. CDR3 nucleotide sequence: TGTGCCAGCAGTGACAGGGGGCTTGCGAGCGGCTACACCTTC. The rearrangement joins TRBV6-1 to TRBJ1-2, with TRBD1 identical over 8 bases. CDR1 and CDR2 (germline): MNHNS, SASEGT. The length of the CDR3 is 14 residues. With V trimmed by 3 bases and J by 8 bases, 8 bases remained unmatched.

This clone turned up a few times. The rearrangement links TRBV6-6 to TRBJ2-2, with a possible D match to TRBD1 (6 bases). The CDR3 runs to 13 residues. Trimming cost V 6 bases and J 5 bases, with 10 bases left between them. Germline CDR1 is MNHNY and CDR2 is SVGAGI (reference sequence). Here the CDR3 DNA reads TGTGCCAGCAGCCCCAGGGGAACCGGGGAGCTGTTTTTT. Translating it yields CASSPRGTGELFF.

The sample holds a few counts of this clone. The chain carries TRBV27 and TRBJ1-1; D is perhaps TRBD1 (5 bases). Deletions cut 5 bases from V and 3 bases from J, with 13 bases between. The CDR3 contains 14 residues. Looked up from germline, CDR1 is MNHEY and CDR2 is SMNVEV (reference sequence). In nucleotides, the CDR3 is TGTGCCAGCAGTCTCAGGGACGTCCACACTGAAGCTTTCTTT. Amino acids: CASSLRDVHTEAFF.

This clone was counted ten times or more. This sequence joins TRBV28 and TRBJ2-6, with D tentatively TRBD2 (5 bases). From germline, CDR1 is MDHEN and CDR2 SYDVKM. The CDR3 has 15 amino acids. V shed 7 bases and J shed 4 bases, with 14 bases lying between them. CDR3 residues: CASIERGTGANVLTF. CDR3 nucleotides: TGTGCCAGCATAGAACGGGGAACCGGGGCCAACGTCCTGACTTTC. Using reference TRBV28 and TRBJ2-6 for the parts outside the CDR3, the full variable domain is DVKVTQSSRYLVKRTGEKVFLECVQDMDHENMFWYRQDPGLGLRLIYFSYDVKMKEKGDIPEGYSVSREKKERFSLILESASTNQTSMYLCASIERGTGANVLTFGAGSRLTVL.

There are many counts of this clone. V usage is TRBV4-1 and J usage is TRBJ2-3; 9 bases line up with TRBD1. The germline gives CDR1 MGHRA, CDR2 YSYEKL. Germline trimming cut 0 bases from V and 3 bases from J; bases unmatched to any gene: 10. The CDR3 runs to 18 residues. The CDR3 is CASSQDKGDRAMTDTQYF. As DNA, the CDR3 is TGCGCCAGCAGCCAAGATAAAGGGGACAGGGCGATGACAGATACGCAGTATTTT.

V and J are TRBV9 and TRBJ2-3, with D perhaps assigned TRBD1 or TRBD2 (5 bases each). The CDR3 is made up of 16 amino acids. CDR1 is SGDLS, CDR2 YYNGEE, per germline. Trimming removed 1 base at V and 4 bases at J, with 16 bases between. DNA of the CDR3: TGTGCCAGCAGCGTATCTGTTCTGGGGGAGTCAGATACGCAGTATTTT. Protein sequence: CASSVSVLGESDTQYF.

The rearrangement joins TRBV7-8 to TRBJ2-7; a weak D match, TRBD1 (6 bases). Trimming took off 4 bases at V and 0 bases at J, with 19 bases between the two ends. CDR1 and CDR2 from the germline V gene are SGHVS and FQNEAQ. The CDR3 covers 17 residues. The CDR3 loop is CASSSIYPRGYSYEQYF. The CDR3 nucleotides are TGTGCCAGCAGCTCAATTTACCCCAGGGGATACTCCTACGAGCAGTACTTC.

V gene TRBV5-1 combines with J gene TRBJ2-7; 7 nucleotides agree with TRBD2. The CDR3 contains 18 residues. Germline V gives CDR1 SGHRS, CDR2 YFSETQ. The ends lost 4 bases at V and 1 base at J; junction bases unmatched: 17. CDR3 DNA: TGCGCCAGCAGCGTTGGGGGTACCAGCGGGACCATTTCCTACGAGCAGTACTTC. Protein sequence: CASSVGGTSGTISYEQYF.

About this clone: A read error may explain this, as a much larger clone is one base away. The CDR3 region has the DNA TGTGCCAGCAGGTCTAGCGGGAGCTCCTACGAGCAGTACTTC. Translating it yields CASRSSGSSYEQYF. V gene TRBV13 combines with J gene TRBJ2-7; TRBD2 agrees at 10 bases. The CDR3 runs 14 residues. The V gene's germline CDR1 is PRHDT and CDR2 FYEKMQ (reference sequence). After removal of 6 bases from V and 0 bases from J, the junction contained 2 bases not matched to a gene. The full variable domain, with the rest looked up from reference TRBV13 and TRBJ2-7, is AAGVIQSPRHLIKEKRETATLKCYPIPRHDTVYWYQQGPGQDPQFLISFYEKMQSDKGSIPDRFSAQQFSDYHSELNMSSLELGDSALYFCASRSSGSSYEQYFGPGTRLTVT.

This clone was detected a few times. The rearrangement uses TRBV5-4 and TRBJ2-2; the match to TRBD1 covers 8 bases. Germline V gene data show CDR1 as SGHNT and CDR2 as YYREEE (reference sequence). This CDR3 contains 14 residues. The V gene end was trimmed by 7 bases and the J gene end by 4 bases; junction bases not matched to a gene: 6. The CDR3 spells CASGQGDGTGELFF. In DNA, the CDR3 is TGTGCCAGCGGACAGGGAGATGGCACCGGGGAGCTGTTTTTT. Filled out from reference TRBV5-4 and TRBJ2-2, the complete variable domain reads ETGVTQSPTHLIKTRGQQVTLRCSSQSGHNTVSWYQQALGQGPQFIFQYYREEENGRGNFPPRFSGLQFPNYSSELNVNALELDDSALYLCASGQGDGTGELFFGEGSRLTVL.